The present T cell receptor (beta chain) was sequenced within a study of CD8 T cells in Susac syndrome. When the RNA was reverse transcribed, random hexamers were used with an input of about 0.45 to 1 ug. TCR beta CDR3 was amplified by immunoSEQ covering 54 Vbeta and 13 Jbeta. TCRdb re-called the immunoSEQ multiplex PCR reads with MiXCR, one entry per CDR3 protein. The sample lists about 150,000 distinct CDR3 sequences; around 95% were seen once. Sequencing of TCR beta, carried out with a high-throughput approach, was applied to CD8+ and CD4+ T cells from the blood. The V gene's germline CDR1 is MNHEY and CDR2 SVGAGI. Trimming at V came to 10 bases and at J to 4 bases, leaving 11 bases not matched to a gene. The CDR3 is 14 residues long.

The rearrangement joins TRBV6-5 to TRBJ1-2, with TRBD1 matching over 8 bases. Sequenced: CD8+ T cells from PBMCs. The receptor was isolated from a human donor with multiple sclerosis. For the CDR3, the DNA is TGTGCCACCTCCGGACAGGGAGGAGGCTATGGCTACACCTTC. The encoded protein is CATSGQGGGYGYTF.